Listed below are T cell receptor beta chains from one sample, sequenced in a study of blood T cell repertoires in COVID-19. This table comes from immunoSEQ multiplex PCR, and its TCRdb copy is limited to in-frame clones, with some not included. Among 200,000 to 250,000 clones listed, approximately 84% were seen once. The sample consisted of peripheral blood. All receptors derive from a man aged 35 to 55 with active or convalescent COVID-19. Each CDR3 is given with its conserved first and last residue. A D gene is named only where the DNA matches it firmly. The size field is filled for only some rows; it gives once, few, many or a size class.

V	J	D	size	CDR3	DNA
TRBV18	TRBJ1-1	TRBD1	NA	CASSAGTGATEAFF	TGTGCCAGCTCGGCCGGGACAGGGGCCACTGAAGCTTTCTTT
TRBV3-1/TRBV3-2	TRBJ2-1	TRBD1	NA	CASSPVQGSNEQFF	TGTGCCAGCAGCCCTGTACAGGGGTCCAATGAGCAGTTCTTC
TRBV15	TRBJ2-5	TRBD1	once	CATSRGQGWQETQYF	TGTGCCACCAGCAGAGGACAGGGTTGGCAAGAGACCCAGTACTTC
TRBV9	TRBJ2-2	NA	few	CASSRQPQTGELFF	TGTGCCAGCAGCCGACAGCCTCAAACCGGGGAGCTGTTTTTT
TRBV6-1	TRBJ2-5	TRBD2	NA	CASSEEVLAGGLRSETQYF	TGTGCCAGCAGTGAAGAGGTTCTAGCGGGGGGGCTGCGAAGTGAGACCCAGTACTTC
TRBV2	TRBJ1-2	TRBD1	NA	CASSSGQGVSYGYTF	TGTGCCAGCAGTTCGGGACAGGGAGTGAGCTATGGCTACACCTTC
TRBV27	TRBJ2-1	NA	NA	CASSLSRRAPYNEQFF	TGTGCCAGCAGTTTATCACGGCGGGCGCCCTACAATGAGCAGTTCTTC
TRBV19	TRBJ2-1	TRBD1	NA	CASSMKGQGGASGSYNEQFF	TGTGCCAGTAGTATGAAGGGACAGGGTGGGGCTAGCGGATCTTACAATGAGCAGTTCTTC
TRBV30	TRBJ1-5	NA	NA	CAWSKGQGTLSQHF	TGTGCCTGGAGCAAAGGCCAGGGGACCCTATCCCAGCATTTT
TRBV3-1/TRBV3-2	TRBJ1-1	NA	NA	CASSQDTGSGGAFF	TGTGCCAGCAGCCAAGATACCGGATCGGGAGGAGCTTTCTTT
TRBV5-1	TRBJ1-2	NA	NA	CASNDEGSLYGYTF	TGCGCCAGCAATGACGAGGGCAGCCTCTATGGCTACACCTTC
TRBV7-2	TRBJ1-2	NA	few	CASSPIPGGSRGYTF	TGTGCCAGCAGCCCGATTCCGGGAGGGTCTCGGGGCTACACCTTC
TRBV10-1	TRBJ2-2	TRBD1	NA	CASRRDSNTGELFF	TGCGCCAGCAGACGGGACAGCAACACCGGGGAGCTGTTTTTT
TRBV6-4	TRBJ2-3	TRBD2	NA	CASSDSPSGRATQYF	TGTGCCAGCAGTGACTCGCCTAGCGGGAGGGCGACGCAGTATTTT
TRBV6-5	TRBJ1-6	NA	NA	CASSYSLLTDYSPLHF	TGTGCCAGCAGTTACTCCCTCCTGACAGACTATTCACCCCTCCACTTT
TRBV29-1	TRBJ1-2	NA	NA	CSGEDGNYGYTF	TGCAGCGGGGAGGACGGGAACTATGGCTACACCTTC
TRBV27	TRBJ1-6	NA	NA	CASSSSSGYGDSPLHF	TGTGCCAGCAGTTCCTCCTCAGGTTACGGTGATTCACCCCTCCACTTT
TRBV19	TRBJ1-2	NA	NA	CASSIPPGLYGYTF	TGTGCCAGTAGTATCCCTCCAGGCCTCTATGGCTACACCTTC
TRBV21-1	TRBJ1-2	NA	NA	CASSDARGYGYTF	TGTGCCAGCAGCGACGCCAGGGGCTATGGCTACACCTTC
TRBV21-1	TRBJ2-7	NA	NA	CASSIRQGPREQYF	TGTGCCAGCAGCATAAGACAGGGGCCGCGCGAGCAGTACTTC
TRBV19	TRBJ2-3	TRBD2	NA	CASRRGGNTDTQYF	TGTGCCAGCCGACGGGGGGGGAACACAGATACGCAGTATTTT
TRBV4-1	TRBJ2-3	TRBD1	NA	CASSQDRTGITDTQYF	TGCGCCAGCAGCCAAGATAGGACAGGGATCACAGATACGCAGTATTTT
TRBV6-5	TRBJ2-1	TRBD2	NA	CASSNWLGGDEQFF	TGTGCCAGCAGCAATTGGCTCGGGGGGGATGAGCAGTTCTTC
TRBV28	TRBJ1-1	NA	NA	CASSLARVNTEAFF	TGTGCCAGCAGTTTAGCCAGGGTCAACACTGAAGCTTTCTTT
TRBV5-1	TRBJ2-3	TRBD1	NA	CASSYGTGYLPGTDTQYF	TGCGCCAGCAGCTACGGGACAGGGTACCTCCCCGGCACAGATACGCAGTATTTT
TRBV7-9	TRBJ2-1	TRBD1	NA	CASSLLRTGGSNEQFF	TGTGCCAGCAGCTTACTAAGGACAGGGGGCTCGAATGAGCAGTTCTTC
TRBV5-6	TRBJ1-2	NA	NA	CASSQTAQHGYTF	TGTGCCAGCAGCCAAACAGCTCAACATGGCTACACCTTC